This is a list of T cell receptor beta chains from one sample in a study of cytomegalovirus exposure and HLA in healthy donors. Measured with immunoSEQ multiplex PCR; TCRdb has only the in-frame clones, and not every one. This table holds 90,000 to 130,000 clones, around three quarters found once. Sequenced sample: PBMCs. The source is a woman aged 30 to 39 in good health and CMV-seronegative. Both conserved end residues are part of each CDR3. The order of the fields is clone size, V gene, D gene, J gene, CDR3 protein, CDR3 DNA. The D gene is left open where the match is weak. Size is omitted from some rows. Given values are once, few, many or a class for expanded clones.

size: .
V: TRBV27
D: TRBD1
J: TRBJ1-6
CDR3: CASRGQGRRSPLHF
DNA: TGTGCCAGCAGAGGACAGGGAAGGCGATCACCCCTCCACTTT

size: .
V: TRBV4-3
D: .
J: TRBJ2-1
CDR3: CASSQVEGAIEQFF
DNA: TGCGCCAGCAGCCAAGTTGAAGGGGCGATTGAGCAGTTCTTC

size: .
V: TRBV16
D: TRBD1
J: TRBJ1-1
CDR3: CASSQGSGGTEAFF
DNA: TGTGCCAGCAGCCAAGGGTCAGGGGGCACTGAAGCTTTCTTT

size: .
V: TRBV5-6
D: .
J: TRBJ1-5
CDR3: CASSLVSQPQHF
DNA: TGTGCCAGCAGCTTGGTCAGTCAGCCCCAGCATTTT

size: few
V: TRBV30
D: TRBD2
J: TRBJ2-5
CDR3: CAWRSVLAGGLETQYF
DNA: TGTGCCTGGAGAAGTGTGCTAGCGGGCGGATTAGAGACCCAGTACTTC

size: .
V: TRBV7-6
D: .
J: TRBJ2-5
CDR3: CASSRWPGETQYF
DNA: TGTGCCAGCAGCCGATGGCCGGGTGAGACCCAGTACTTC

size: .
V: TRBV6-1
D: TRBD1
J: TRBJ2-3
CDR3: CASSESTGVTQYF
DNA: TGTGCCAGCAGTGAGTCTACAGGGGTAACGCAGTATTTT

size: few
V: TRBV6-4
D: TRBD2
J: TRBJ2-1
CDR3: CASSPTSGGGDNEQFF
DNA: TGTGCCAGCAGCCCGACTAGCGGGGGTGGAGACAATGAGCAGTTCTTC

size: once
V: TRBV7-6
D: .
J: TRBJ2-7
CDR3: CASSLARGNEQYF
DNA: TGTGCCAGCAGCTTAGCCAGGGGAAACGAGCAGTACTTC

size: .
V: TRBV4-1
D: .
J: TRBJ1-2
CDR3: CASSQDSGENYGYTF
DNA: TGCGCCAGCAGCCAAGATTCGGGGGAGAACTATGGCTACACCTTC

size: .
V: TRBV11-2
D: .
J: TRBJ2-3
CDR3: CASSSVDTQYF
DNA: TGTGCCAGCAGTAGTGTGGATACGCAGTATTTT

size: once
V: TRBV6-5
D: .
J: TRBJ2-1
CDR3: CASSPTLDSLMQFF
DNA: TGTGCCAGCAGTCCCACTCTAGACTCCCTTATGCAGTTCTTC

size: .
V: TRBV7-2
D: .
J: TRBJ1-4
CDR3: CASSEQDSPATNEKLFF
DNA: TGTGCCAGCAGCGAACAGGACAGCCCAGCAACTAATGAAAAACTGTTTTTT

size: .
V: TRBV19
D: .
J: TRBJ2-5
CDR3: CASSLVPQETQYF
DNA: TGTGCCAGTAGTCTCGTTCCCCAAGAGACCCAGTACTTC

size: .
V: TRBV5-1
D: .
J: TRBJ2-1
CDR3: CASSLVLGNEQFF
DNA: TGCGCCAGCAGCTTGGTACTAGGCAATGAGCAGTTCTTC

size: few
V: TRBV4-3
D: TRBD1
J: TRBJ2-2
CDR3: CASSQESYRGDGELFF
DNA: TGCGCCAGCAGCCAGGAATCCTACAGGGGGGACGGGGAGCTGTTTTTT

size: .
V: TRBV5-4
D: TRBD1
J: TRBJ1-1
CDR3: CASSYLMGQAKNTEAFF
DNA: TGTGCCAGCAGCTATTTAATGGGACAGGCTAAAAACACTGAAGCTTTCTTT

size: once
V: TRBV28
D: .
J: TRBJ2-3
CDR3: CASSFSRAVHTQYF
DNA: TGTGCCAGCAGTTTTAGCAGGGCTGTGCATACGCAGTATTTT

size: few
V: TRBV7-9
D: TRBD1
J: TRBJ1-2
CDR3: CASSPGQAYGYTF
DNA: TGTGCCAGCAGCCCGGGACAGGCTTATGGCTACACCTTC

size: .
V: TRBV9
D: TRBD2
J: TRBJ2-7
CDR3: CASSPSGESRYEQYF
DNA: TGTGCCAGCAGCCCAAGCGGGGAAAGCCGCTACGAGCAGTACTTC

size: .
V: TRBV5-1
D: TRBD1
J: TRBJ2-7
CDR3: CASSTGTGTLYEQYF
DNA: TGCGCCAGCAGCACCGGGACAGGGACTTTGTATGAGCAGTACTTC

size: few
V: TRBV5-1
D: .
J: TRBJ2-7
CDR3: CASSFKSTGRGSYEQYF
DNA: TGCGCCAGCAGCTTTAAATCAACCGGTCGTGGCTCCTACGAGCAGTACTTC

size: .
V: TRBV7-6
D: .
J: TRBJ2-3
CDR3: CASSLEAGGADTQYF
DNA: TGTGCCAGCAGCTTAGAGGCCGGGGGAGCAGATACGCAGTATTTT

size: .
V: TRBV7-9
D: .
J: TRBJ2-5
CDR3: CASSLGAYQETQYF
DNA: TGTGCCAGCAGCTTAGGGGCATACCAAGAGACCCAGTACTTC

size: few
V: TRBV5-1
D: .
J: TRBJ2-5
CDR3: CASSPTGPRETQYF
DNA: TGCGCCAGCAGCCCGACAGGACCGAGGGAGACCCAGTACTTC